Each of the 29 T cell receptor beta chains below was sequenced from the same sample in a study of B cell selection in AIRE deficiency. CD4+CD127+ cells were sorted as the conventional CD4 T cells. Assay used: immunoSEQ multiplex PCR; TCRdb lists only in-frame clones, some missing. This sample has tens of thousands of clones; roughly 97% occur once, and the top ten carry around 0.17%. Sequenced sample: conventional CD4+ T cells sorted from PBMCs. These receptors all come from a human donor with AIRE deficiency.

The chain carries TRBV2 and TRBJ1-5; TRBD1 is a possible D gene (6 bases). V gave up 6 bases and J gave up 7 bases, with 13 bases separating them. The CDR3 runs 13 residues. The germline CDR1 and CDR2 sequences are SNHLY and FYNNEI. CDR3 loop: CASSPTGPQPQHF. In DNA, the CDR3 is TGTGCCAGCAGCCCCACAGGGCCCCAGCCCCAGCATTTT. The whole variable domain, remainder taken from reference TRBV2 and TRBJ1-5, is EPEVTQTPSHQVTQMGQEVILRCVPISNHLYFYWYRQILGQKVEFLVSFYNNEISEKSEIFDDQFSVERPDGSNFTLKIRSTKLEDSAMYFCASSPTGPQPQHFGDGTRLSIL.

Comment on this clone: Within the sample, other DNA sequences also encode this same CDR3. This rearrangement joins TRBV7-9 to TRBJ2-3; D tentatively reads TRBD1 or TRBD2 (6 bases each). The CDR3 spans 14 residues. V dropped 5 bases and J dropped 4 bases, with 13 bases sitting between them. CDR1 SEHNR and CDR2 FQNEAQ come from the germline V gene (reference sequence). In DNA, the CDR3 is TGTGCCAGCAGCCTGGATAGGGGGGCAGATACGCAGTATTTT. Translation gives CASSLDRGADTQYF.

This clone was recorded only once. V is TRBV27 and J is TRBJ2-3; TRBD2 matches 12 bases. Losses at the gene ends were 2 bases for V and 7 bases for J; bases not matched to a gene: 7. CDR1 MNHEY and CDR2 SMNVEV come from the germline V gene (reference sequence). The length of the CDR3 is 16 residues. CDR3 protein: CASSLITSGRPNTQYF. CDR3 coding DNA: TGTGCCAGCAGTTTAATCACTAGCGGGAGGCCAAATACGCAGTATTTT.

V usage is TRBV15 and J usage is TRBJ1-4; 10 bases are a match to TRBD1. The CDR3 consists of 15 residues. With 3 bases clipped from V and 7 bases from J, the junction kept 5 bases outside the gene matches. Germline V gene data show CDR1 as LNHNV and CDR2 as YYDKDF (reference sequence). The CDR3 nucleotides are TGTGCCACCAGCAGGGAGGGGGACAGGGGTGAAAAACTGTTTTTT. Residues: CATSREGDRGEKLFF.

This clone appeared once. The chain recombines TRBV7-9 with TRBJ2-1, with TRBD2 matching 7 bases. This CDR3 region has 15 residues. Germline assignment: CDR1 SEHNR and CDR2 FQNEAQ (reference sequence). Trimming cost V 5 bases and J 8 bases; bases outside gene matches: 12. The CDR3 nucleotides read TGTGCCAGCAGCGGGGCTAGGGCGGGAGTCCATGAGCAGTTCTTC. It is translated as CASSGARAGVHEQFF. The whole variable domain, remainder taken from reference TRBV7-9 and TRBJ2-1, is DTGVSQNPRHKITKRGQNVTFRCDPISEHNRLYWYRQTLGQGPEFLTYFQNEAQLEKSRLLSDRFSAERPKGSFSTLEIQRTEQGDSAMYLCASSGARAGVHEQFFGPGTRLTVL.

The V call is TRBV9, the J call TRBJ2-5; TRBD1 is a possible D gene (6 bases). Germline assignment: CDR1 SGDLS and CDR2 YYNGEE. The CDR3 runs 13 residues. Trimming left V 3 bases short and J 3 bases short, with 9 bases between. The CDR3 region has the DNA TGTGCCAGCAGCGCAGGGGACAAAGAGACCCAGTACTTC. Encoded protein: CASSAGDKETQYF.

CDR3 residues: CASSPGGTTGSYGYTF. The CDR3 bases are TGTGCCAGCAGCCCGGGGGGTACGACAGGGAGTTATGGCTACACCTTC. The chain uses TRBV7-3 and TRBJ1-2; TRBD1 aligns across 7 bases. CDR1 SGHTA and CDR2 FQGTGA come from the germline V gene. V lost 5 bases, J lost 5 bases, and 14 bases stayed unmatched. This CDR3 is built from 16 residues.

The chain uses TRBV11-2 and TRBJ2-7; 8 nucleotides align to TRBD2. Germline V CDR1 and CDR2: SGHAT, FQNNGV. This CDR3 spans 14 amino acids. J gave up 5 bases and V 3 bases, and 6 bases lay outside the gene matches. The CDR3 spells CASSFSLAGNEQYF. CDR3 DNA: TGTGCCAGCAGCTTTTCCCTAGCGGGCAACGAGCAGTACTTC.

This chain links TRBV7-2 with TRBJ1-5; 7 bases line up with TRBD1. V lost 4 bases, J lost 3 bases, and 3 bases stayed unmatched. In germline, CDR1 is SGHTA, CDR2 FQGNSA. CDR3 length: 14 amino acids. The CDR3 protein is CASSYRGPNQPQHF. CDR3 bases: TGTGCCAGCAGCTACAGGGGTCCCAATCAGCCCCAGCATTTT.

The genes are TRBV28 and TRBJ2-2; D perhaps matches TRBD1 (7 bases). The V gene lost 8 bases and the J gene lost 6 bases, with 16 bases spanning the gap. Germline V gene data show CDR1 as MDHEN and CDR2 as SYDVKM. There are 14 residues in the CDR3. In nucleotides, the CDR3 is TGTGCCAGCGAGCAGGGGGGCCGGGCCGGGGAGCTGTTTTTT. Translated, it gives CASEQGGRAGELFF.

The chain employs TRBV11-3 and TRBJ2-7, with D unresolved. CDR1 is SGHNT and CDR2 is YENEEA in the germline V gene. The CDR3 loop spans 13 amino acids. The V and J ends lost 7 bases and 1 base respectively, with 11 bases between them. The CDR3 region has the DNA TGTGCCAGCACCCCTTGGGGATCCTACGAGCAGTACTTC. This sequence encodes CASTPWGSYEQYF.

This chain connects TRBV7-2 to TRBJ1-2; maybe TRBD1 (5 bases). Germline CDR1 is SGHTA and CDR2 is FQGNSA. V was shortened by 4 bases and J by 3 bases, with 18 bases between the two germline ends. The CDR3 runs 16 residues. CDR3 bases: TGTGCCAGCAGCTCTAGGGGCCGGAAGACAGACTATGGCTACACCTTC. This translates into CASSSRGRKTDYGYTF.

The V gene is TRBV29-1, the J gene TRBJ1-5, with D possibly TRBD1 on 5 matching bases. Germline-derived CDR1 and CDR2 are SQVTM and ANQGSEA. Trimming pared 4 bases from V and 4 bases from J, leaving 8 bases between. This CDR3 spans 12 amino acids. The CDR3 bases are TGCAGCGTTGCGGGGGAAAATCAGCCCCAGCATTTT. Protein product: CSVAGENQPQHF.

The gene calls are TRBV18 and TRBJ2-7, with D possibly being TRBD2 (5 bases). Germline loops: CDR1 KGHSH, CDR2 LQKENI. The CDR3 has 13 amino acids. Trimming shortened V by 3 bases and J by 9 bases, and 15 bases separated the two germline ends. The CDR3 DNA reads TGTGCCAGCTCACCGAAAAAGGAGGCTGGGCAGTACTTC. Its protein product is CASSPKKEAGQYF.

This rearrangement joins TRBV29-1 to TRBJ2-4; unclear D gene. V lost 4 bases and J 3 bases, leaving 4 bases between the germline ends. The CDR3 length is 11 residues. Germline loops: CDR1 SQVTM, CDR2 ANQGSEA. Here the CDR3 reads CSVGIKNIQYF. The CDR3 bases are TGCAGCGTTGGGATCAAAAACATTCAGTACTTC.

CDR3 in amino acids: CASSPPTGSYNEQFF. DNA for the CDR3: TGTGCCAGCAGCCCGCCTACAGGGTCCTACAATGAGCAGTTCTTC. The chain combines TRBV5-4 with TRBJ2-1; perhaps TRBD1 as D (6 bases). CDR1 and CDR2 from the germline V gene are SGHNT and YYREEE (reference sequence). Trimming removed 4 bases from V and 1 base from J, with 12 bases in between. The CDR3 consists of 15 residues.

The CDR3 DNA is TGTGCCACCGAACAGTCAAAGAAGGTATCAACTAATGAAAAACTGTTTTTT. Amino acid sequence: CATEQSKKVSTNEKLFF. The rearrangement links TRBV15 to TRBJ1-4; D unclear. The CDR3 extends over 17 amino acids. CDR1 and CDR2 from the germline V gene are LNHNV and YYDKDF (reference sequence). The V gene lost 8 bases and the J gene lost 0 bases, with 19 bases spanning the gap.

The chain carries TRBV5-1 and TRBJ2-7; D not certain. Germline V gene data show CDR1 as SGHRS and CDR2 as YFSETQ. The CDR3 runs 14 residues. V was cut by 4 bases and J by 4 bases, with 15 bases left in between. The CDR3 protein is CASSVENSFYEQYF. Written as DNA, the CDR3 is TGCGCCAGCAGCGTCGAGAACTCCTTTTACGAGCAGTACTTC.

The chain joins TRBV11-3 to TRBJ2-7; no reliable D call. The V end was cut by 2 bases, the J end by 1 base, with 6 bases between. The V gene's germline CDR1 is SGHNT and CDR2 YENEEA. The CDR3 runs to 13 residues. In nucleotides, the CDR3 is TGTGCCAGCAGCTTAAATCCTTCCTACGAGCAGTACTTC. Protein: CASSLNPSYEQYF. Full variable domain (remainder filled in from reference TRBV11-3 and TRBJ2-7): EAGVVQSPRYKIIEKKQPVAFWCNPISGHNTLYWYLQNLGQGPELLIRYENEEAVDDSQLPKDRFSAERLKGVDSTLKIQPAELGDSAVYLCASSLNPSYEQYFGPGTRLTVT.

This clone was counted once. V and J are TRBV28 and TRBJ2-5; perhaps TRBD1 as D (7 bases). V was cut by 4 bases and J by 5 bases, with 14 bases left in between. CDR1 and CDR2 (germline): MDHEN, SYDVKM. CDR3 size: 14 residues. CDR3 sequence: CASSSGGPAETQYF. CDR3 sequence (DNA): TGTGCCAGCAGTTCAGGGGGGCCTGCGGAGACCCAGTACTTC.

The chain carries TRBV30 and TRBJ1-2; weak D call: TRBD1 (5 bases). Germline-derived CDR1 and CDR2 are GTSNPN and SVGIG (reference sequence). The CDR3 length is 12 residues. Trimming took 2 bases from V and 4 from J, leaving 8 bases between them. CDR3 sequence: CAWSLGVYGYTF. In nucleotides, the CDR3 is TGTGCCTGGAGTCTAGGGGTCTATGGCTACACCTTC.

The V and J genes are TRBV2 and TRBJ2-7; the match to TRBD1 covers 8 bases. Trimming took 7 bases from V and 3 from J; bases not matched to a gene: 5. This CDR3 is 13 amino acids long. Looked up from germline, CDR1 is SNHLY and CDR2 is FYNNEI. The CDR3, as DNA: TGTGCCAGCAAATCCGGGACAGGCTACGAGCAGTACTTC. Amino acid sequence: CASKSGTGYEQYF.

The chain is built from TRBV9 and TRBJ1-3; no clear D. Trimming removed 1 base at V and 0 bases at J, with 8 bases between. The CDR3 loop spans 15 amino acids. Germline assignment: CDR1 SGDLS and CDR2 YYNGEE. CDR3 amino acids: CASSVPGSSGNTIYF. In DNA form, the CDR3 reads TGTGCCAGCAGCGTACCGGGGAGCTCTGGAAACACCATATATTTT.

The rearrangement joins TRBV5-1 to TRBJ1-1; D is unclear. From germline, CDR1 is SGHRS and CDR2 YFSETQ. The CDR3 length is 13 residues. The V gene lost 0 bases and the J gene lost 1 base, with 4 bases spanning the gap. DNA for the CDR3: TGCGCCAGCAGCTTGGCGAGGAACACTGAAGCTTTCTTT. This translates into CASSLARNTEAFF. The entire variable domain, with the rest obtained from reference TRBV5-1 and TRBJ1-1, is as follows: KAGVTQTPRYLIKTRGQQVTLSCSPISGHRSVSWYQQTPGQGLQFLFEYFSETQRNKGNFPGRFSGRQFSNSRSEMNVSTLELGDSALYLCASSLARNTEAFFGQGTRLTVV.

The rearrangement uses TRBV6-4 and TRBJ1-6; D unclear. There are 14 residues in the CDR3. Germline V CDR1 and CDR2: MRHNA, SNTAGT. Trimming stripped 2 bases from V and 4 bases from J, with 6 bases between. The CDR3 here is CASSDGPYNSPLHF. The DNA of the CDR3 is TGTGCCAGCAGTGACGGGCCTTATAATTCACCCCTCCACTTT.

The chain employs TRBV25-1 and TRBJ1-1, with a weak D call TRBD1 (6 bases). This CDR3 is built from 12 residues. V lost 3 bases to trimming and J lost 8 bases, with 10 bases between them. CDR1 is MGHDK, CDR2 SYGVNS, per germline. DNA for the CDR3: TGTGCCAGCAGTGATCGGACAGTAGAAGCTTTCTTT. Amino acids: CASSDRTVEAFF. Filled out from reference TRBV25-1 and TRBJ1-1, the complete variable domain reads EADIYQTPRYLVIGTGKKITLECSQTMGHDKMYWYQQDPGMELHLIHYSYGVNSTEKGDLSSESTVSRIRTEHFPLTLESARPSHTSQYLCASSDRTVEAFFGQGTRLTVV.

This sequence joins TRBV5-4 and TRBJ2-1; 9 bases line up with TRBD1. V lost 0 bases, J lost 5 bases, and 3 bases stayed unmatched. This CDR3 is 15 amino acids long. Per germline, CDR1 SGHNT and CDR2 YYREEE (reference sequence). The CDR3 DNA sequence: TGTGCCAGCAGCTTGGGGGACAGGGACAACAATGAGCAGTTCTTC. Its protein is CASSLGDRDNNEQFF.

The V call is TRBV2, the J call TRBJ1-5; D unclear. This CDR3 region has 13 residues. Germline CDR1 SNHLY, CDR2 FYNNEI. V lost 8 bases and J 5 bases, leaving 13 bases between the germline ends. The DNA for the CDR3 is TGTGCCAGCCTCCCGAAGAGGGATCAGCCCCAGCATTTT. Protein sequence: CASLPKRDQPQHF. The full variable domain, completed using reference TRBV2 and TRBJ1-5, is EPEVTQTPSHQVTQMGQEVILRCVPISNHLYFYWYRQILGQKVEFLVSFYNNEISEKSEIFDDQFSVERPDGSNFTLKIRSTKLEDSAMYFCASLPKRDQPQHFGDGTRLSIL.

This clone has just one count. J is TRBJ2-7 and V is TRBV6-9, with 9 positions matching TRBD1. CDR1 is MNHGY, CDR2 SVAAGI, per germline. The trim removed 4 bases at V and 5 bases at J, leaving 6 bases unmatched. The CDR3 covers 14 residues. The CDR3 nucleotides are TGTGCCAGCAGTTTACAGGGGGCGCAGAACGAGCAGTACTTC. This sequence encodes CASSLQGAQNEQYF.